Detailed here is one TCR beta chain. Its antigen is not identified. At one end the junction does not follow the germline gene, possibly because of a read error. This CDR3 is 13 amino acids long. Combining a sample-barcoded 5' primer with a J-beta primer mix, a second PCR ran for roughly 7 to 11 cycles. Each cDNA molecule was tagged by a template-switch adaptor that had 12 random nucleotides. TCRdb reanalysed the 5' RACE reads using MiXCR and keeps one entry per CDR3 protein. The profile covers 1.4 million to 1.5 million distinct CDR3 sequences, with around 39% appearing a single time and roughly 8.2% taken by the ten largest. These data originate in a study of blood T cells in healthy people across ages. The study recruited healthy Caucasian donors from Russia who were aged about 6 to 95. Study observations and caveats: Changes seen in expanded clonotypes were possibly confounded by donor CMV status left unknown. The diversity estimates, figures obtained from one million T cells, were considered underestimates.

This chain connects TRBV12-3 or TRBV12-4 to TRBJ2-1; D is perhaps TRBD1 (6 bases). This TCR derives from a woman between 18 and 29 years old in good health. The specimen was blood. Here the CDR3 reads CANSTGKQETQFF. CDR3 nucleotides: TGTGCCAACAGTACAGGGAAACAAGAGACCCAGTTCTTC.